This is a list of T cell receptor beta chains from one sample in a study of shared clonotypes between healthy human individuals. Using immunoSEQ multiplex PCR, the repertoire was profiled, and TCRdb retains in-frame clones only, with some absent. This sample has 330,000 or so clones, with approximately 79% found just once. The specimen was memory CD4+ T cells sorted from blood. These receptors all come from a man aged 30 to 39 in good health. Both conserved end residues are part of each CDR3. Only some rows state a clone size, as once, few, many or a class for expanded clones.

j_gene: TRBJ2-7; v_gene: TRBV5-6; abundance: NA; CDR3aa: CASSPSGTGAHEQYF
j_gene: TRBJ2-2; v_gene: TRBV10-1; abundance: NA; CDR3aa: CASSVSPAGGELFF
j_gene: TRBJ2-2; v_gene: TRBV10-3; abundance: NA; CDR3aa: CAISRWVLEETGELFF
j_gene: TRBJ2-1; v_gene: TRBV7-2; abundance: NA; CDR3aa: CASSKPHREEQFF
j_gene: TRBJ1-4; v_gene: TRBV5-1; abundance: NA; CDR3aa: CASCWGATNEKLFF
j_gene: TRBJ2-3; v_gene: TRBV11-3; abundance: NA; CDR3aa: CASSLGGLAGEAQDTQYF
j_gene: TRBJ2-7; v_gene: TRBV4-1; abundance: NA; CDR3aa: CASSLSGTTAYEQYF
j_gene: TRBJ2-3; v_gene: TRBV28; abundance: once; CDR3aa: CASSLFWRSTDTQYF
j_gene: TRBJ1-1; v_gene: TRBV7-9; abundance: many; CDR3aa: CASSLPTGVRTEAFF
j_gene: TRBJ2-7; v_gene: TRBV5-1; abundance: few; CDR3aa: CASSQSQGGLGEQYF
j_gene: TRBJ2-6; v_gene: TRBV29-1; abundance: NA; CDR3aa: CSVEGPQSGANVLTF
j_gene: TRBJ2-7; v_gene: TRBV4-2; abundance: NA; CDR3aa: CASSQELAGTYEQYF
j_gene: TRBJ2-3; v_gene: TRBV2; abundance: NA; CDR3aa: CASSEDNTDTQYF
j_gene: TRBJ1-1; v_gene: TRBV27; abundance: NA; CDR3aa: CASGSGTGIMNTEAFF
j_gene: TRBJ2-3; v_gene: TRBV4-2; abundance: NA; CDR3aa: CASSQAGSVTDTQYF
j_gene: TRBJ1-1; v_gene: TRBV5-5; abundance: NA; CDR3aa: CASSAKLRGQRMNTEAFF
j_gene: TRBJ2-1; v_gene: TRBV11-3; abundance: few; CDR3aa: CASSLGASGTMEQFF
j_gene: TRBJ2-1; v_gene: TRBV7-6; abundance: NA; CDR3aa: CASSSTGGPYNEQFF
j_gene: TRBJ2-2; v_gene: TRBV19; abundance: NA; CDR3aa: CASSTLAGAVGELFF
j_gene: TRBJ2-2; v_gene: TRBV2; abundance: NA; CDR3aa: CASSPGGTAKAGELFF
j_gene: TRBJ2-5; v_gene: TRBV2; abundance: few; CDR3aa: CASWLAVGETQYF
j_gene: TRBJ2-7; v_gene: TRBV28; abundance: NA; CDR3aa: CASSSGGTGMNEQYF
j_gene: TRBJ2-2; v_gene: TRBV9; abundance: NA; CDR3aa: CASKGLWDTGELFF
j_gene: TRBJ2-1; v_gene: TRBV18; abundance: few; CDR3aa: CASSPQRVNNEQFF
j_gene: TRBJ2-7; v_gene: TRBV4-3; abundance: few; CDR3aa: CASSQVSGPYEQYF
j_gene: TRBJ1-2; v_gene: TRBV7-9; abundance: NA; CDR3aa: CASSLQDLNYGYTF
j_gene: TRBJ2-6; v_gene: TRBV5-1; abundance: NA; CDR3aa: CASSLRSGANVLTF
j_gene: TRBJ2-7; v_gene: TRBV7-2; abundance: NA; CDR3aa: CASTATRRGGEQYF
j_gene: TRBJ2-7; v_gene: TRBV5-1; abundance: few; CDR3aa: CASSRSGTSYEQYF
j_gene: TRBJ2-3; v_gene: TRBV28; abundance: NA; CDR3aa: CASSSTGLAGSDTQYF
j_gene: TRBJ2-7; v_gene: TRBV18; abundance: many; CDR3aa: CASSPRGQGSYEQYF
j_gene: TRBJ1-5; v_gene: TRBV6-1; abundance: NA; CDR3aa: CASSERDRDQPQHF
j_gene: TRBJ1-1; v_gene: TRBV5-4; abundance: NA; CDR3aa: CASSPQGGTEEIAFF
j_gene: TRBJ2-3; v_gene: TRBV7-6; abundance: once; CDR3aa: CASSSIARTSTDTQYF
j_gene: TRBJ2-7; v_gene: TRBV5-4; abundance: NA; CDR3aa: CASSLDGGQGYSYEQYF
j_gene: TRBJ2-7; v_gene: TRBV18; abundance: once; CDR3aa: CASSPITGASYEQYF
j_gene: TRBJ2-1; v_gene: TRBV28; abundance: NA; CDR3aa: CASTYLRQGGSNEQFF
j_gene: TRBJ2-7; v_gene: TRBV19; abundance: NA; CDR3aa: CASSGTSGSRGVSYEQYF
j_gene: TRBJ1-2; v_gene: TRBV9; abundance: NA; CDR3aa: CASSAFLGEDGYTF
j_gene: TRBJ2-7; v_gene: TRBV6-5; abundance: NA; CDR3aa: CASSYRTSGDPYEQYF
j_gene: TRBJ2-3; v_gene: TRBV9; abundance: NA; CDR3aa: CASSVLSGRTDTQYF